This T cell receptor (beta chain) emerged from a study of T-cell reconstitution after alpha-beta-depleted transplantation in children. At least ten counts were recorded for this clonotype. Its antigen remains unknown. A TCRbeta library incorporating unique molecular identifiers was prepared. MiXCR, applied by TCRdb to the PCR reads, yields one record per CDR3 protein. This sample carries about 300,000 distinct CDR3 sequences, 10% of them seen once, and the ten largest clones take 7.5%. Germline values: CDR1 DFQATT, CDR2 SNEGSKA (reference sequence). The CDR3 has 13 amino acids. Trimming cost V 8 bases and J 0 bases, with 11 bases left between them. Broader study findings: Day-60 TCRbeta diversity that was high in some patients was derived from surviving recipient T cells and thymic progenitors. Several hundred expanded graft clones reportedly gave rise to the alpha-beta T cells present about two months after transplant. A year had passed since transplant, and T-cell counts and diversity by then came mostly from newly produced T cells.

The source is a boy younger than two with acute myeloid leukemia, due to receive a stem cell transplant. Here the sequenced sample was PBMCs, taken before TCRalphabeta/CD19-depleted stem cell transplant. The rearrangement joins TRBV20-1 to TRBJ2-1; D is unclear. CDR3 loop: CSTSDGSYNEQFF. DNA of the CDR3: TGCAGTACCTCAGACGGCTCCTACAATGAGCAGTTCTTC.